The 24 T cell receptor beta chains in this list originate from one sample, sequenced in a study of T-cell reconstitution after alpha-beta-depleted transplantation in children. The TCRbeta library incorporated unique molecular identifiers. TCRdb independently ran MiXCR on the PCR reads; one entry per CDR3 protein. This sample has hundreds of thousands of distinct CDR3 sequences, with 16% found just once. Sample: PBMCs from the stem cell graft donor, taken from the stem cell graft. The receptors derive from a human donor who donated a stem cell graft to a child with acute myeloid leukemia.

This clonotype was counted many times. This sequence joins TRBV29-1 and TRBJ1-2; D is unresolved. CDR3 length: 13 residues. Germline V gene data show CDR1 as SQVTM and CDR2 as ANQGSEA. The germline V and J ends were trimmed by 1 base and 2 bases, with 8 bases remaining between them. The CDR3 DNA reads TGCAGCGTTGAAGGGACTATCAACTATGGCTACACCTTC. Translation gives CSVEGTINYGYTF.

In its sample, this clonotype was seen a few times. The chain employs TRBV20-1 and TRBJ1-5; 9 bases are a match to TRBD1. The CDR3 is made up of 15 amino acids. Germline V gene data show CDR1 as DFQATT and CDR2 as SNEGSKA (reference sequence). J gave up 4 bases and V 2 bases, and 6 bases lay outside the gene matches. The CDR3 sequence is CSARTGQGANQPQHF. The DNA for the CDR3 is TGCAGTGCTAGAACGGGACAGGGTGCGAATCAGCCCCAGCATTTT.

The chain couples TRBV20-1 to TRBJ2-1; 9 bases match TRBD2. Trimming removed 1 base from V and 2 bases from J; junction bases left unmatched: 9. The CDR3 loop spans 17 amino acids. Germline CDR1 is DFQATT and CDR2 is SNEGSKA (reference sequence). Here the CDR3 reads CSARVSGGPQPYNEQFF. Here the CDR3 DNA reads TGCAGTGCTAGAGTAAGCGGGGGGCCTCAGCCCTACAATGAGCAGTTCTTC.

The rearrangement uses TRBV5-8 and TRBJ2-3; 7 bases line up with TRBD2. The CDR3 runs to 15 residues. Germline V gives CDR1 SGHTS, CDR2 YDEGEE. Unmatched junction bases numbered 5, after V lost 0 bases and J lost 4 bases. The CDR3 sequence is CASSLGTSRPDTQYF. As DNA, the CDR3 is TGTGCCAGCAGCTTGGGGACTAGTCGGCCAGATACGCAGTATTTT. Based on the CDR3 plus reference TRBV5-8 and TRBJ2-3, the full variable domain is EAGVTQSPTHLIKTRGQQATLRCSPISGHTSVYWYQQALGLGLQFLLWYDEGEERNRGNFPPRFSGRQFPNYSSELNVNALELEDSALYLCASSLGTSRPDTQYFGPGTRLTVL.

The genes are TRBV2 and TRBJ2-1, with 9 bases fitting TRBD2. CDR3 size: 19 residues. Germline V gives CDR1 SNHLY, CDR2 FYNNEI. CDR3 nucleotide sequence: TGTACCTTCAGTTTATGGCGGGGGGGCCGCGGCTACAATGTAAATGAGCAGTTCTTC. Residues: CTFSLWRGGRGYNVNEQFF.

This clonotype was counted ten times or more. The chain is built from TRBV29-1 and TRBJ2-1; D possibly matches TRBD1 or TRBD2 (5 bases each). The CDR3 runs to 16 residues. V shed 1 base and J shed 7 bases, with 20 bases lying between them. The germline V gene has CDR1 SQVTM and CDR2 ANQGSEA. CDR3 amino acids: CSVEGRGDGQWNEQFF. CDR3 in DNA: TGCAGCGTTGAAGGTAGGGGAGACGGCCAGTGGAATGAGCAGTTCTTC.

This clonotype was detected only a few times. J is TRBJ2-5 and V is TRBV7-6; 8 nucleotides agree with TRBD2. The junction had 4 bases not matched to a gene; V was cut back by 4 bases and J by 3 bases. The length of the CDR3 is 14 residues. Germline V gene sequence: CDR1 SGHVS, CDR2 FNYEAQ. The CDR3 here is CASSSGGAEETQYF. The DNA of the CDR3 is TGTGCCAGCAGCTCCGGGGGGGCAGAAGAGACCCAGTACTTC.

In this sample, this clonotype turned up a few times. The V call is TRBV7-8, the J call TRBJ2-7, with D possibly matching TRBD2 (6 bases). Between the trimmed V and J ends, which lost 1 base and 5 bases, there was a span of 9 bases. The germline gives CDR1 SGHVS, CDR2 FQNEAQ. CDR3 length: 13 residues. CDR3: CASSLDGEDEQYV. In nucleotides, the CDR3 is TGTGCCAGCAGCTTAGATGGGGAGGACGAGCAGTACGTC.

This clonotype came up many times. The chain carries TRBV6-1 and TRBJ2-7, with 10 positions matching TRBD2. Germline V lookup: CDR1 MNHNS, CDR2 SASEGT. Trimming took 6 bases from V and 1 from J; bases not matched to a gene: 9. This CDR3 region has 16 residues. The CDR3 DNA sequence: TGTGCCAGCAGCCCTATGAAGCGGGGGGGATCCTACGAGCAGTACGTC. Translated, it gives CASSPMKRGGSYEQYV.

The sample holds many counts of this clonotype. The chain is built from TRBV12-3 or TRBV12-4 and TRBJ1-1; D unresolved. The CDR3 is made up of 14 amino acids. V was clipped by 0 bases and J by 2 bases, with 7 bases between them. The CDR3 is CASSLAFSNTEAFF. The DNA of the CDR3 is TGTGCCAGCAGTTTAGCGTTTTCCAACACTGAAGCTTTCTTT.

V gene TRBV3-1 combines with J gene TRBJ2-2, with 7 bases identical to TRBD2. The germline CDR1 and CDR2 sequences are LGHDT and YNNKEL (reference sequence). The CDR3 length is 16 residues. J lost 1 base, V lost 6 bases, and 8 bases had no gene match. CDR3 in DNA: TGTGCCAGCAGTTGGAGCGGGGCCAAGAACACCGGGGAGCTGTTTTTT. Its protein is CASSWSGAKNTGELFF.

This chain links TRBV4-1 with TRBJ1-5; D not resolved. This CDR3 region has 13 residues. The V gene's germline CDR1 is MGHRA and CDR2 YSYEKL. V dropped 1 base and J dropped 8 bases, with 9 bases sitting between them. The CDR3 loop reads CASSQALWEPQHF. The CDR3 bases are TGCGCCAGCAGCCAAGCCCTATGGGAGCCCCAGCATTTT.

This chain links TRBV20-1 with TRBJ2-5; D call uncertain. This CDR3 region has 16 residues. The ends were cut back, 5 bases at V and 1 base at J, with 20 bases in the middle. Germline CDR1 is DFQATT and CDR2 is SNEGSKA (reference sequence). CDR3 region: CSAYILLTVSQETQYF. As DNA, the CDR3 is TGCAGTGCTTACATCCTACTTACTGTGTCCCAAGAGACCCAGTACTTC.

Only a few counts were recorded for this clonotype. J is TRBJ2-7 and V is TRBV6-2 or TRBV6-3; tentative D call: TRBD2 (6 bases). The CDR3 spans 13 residues. In germline, CDR1 is MNHEY, CDR2 SVGEGT. V was shortened by 5 bases and J by 3 bases, with 11 bases between the two germline ends. The CDR3: CASSTPGDYEQYF. In DNA form, the CDR3 reads TGTGCCAGCAGTACACCGGGGGACTACGAGCAGTACTTC.

Of note for this clonotype: A much larger clone sits a single nucleotide away, making a read error possible. V is TRBV5-1 and J is TRBJ2-3; TRBD1 is a possible D gene (5 bases). V was pared by 1 base and J by 4 bases, with 7 bases between. This CDR3 has 13 amino acids. Germline values: CDR1 SGHRS, CDR2 YFSETQ. The chain's CDR3 is CASSLKGPDTQYF. Written as DNA, the CDR3 is TGCGCCAGCAGCTTGAAGGGGCCAGATACGCAGTATTTT.

This clonotype has only a few counts. The V gene is TRBV7-2, the J gene TRBJ2-4; D gene uncertain. Trimming removed 8 bases from V and 0 bases from J, with 14 bases in between. This CDR3 region has 15 residues. In germline, CDR1 is SGHTA, CDR2 FQGNSA. The CDR3 here is CASSRPTLAKNIQYF. The DNA for the CDR3 is TGTGCCAGCTCCCGACCCACTCTAGCCAAAAACATTCAGTACTTC.

This clonotype occurred many times. The J gene is TRBJ2-1, the V gene TRBV7-2, with D maybe TRBD1 (5 bases). Between the trimmed V and J ends, which lost 5 bases and 9 bases, there was a span of 14 bases. Germline lookup yields CDR1 SGHTA and CDR2 FQGNSA. This CDR3 spans 13 amino acids. CDR3 bases: TGTGCCAGCAGCCATGACTTGCAGGGTGAGCAGTTCTTC. Its protein is CASSHDLQGEQFF.

This clonotype was observed a few times. The rearrangement joins TRBV27 to TRBJ2-3; possibly TRBD1 or TRBD2 for D (7 bases each). Trimming shortened V by 7 bases and J by 5 bases, and 16 bases separated the two germline ends. The CDR3 has 14 amino acids. CDR1 and CDR2 (germline): MNHEY, SMNVEV (reference sequence). In nucleotides, the CDR3 is TGTGCCAGCACCCAGGGGGGGGGATTAGATACGCAGTATTTT. It yields the protein CASTQGGGLDTQYF.

The chain links TRBV4-1 to TRBJ2-1; D is possibly TRBD1 (6 bases). The germline CDR1 and CDR2 sequences are MGHRA and YSYEKL. Trimming took off 4 bases at V and 1 base at J, with 11 bases between the two ends. The CDR3 spans 15 residues. CDR3 sequence reads: CASSLRQVSYNEQFF. DNA for the CDR3: TGCGCCAGCAGCCTAAGACAGGTTTCCTACAATGAGCAGTTCTTC.

The gene calls are TRBV7-8 and TRBJ1-6; tentative D call: TRBD1 (6 bases). Trimming removed 7 bases from V and 9 bases from J, with 16 bases in between. Germline lookup yields CDR1 SGHVS and CDR2 FQNEAQ. CDR3 length equals 14 residues. In DNA, the CDR3 is TGTGCCAGCAACCAGGGGAGTGGGAGTTCACCCCTCCACTTT. It specifies CASNQGSGSSPLHF.

This clonotype turned up a few times. The chain employs TRBV7-2 and TRBJ1-5, with 10 bases fitting TRBD1. V shed 6 bases, J shed 4 bases, and the junction held 9 bases outside the gene matches. The CDR3 has 16 residues. From germline, CDR1 is SGHTA and CDR2 FQGNSA. CDR3 loop: CASRKEPGQGNQPQHF. The CDR3 DNA reads TGTGCCAGCAGGAAAGAGCCGGGACAGGGGAATCAGCCCCAGCATTTT.

In its sample, this clonotype was seen many times. As DNA, the CDR3 is TGTGCCAGCAGTCTTAGGGAGACAGATATCTACGAGCAGTACGTC. It codes for CASSLRETDIYEQYV. The chain couples TRBV6-1 to TRBJ2-7; D is perhaps TRBD1 or TRBD2 (5 bases each). Germline values: CDR1 MNHNS, CDR2 SASEGT. V was trimmed by 5 bases and J by 3 bases, leaving 17 bases between them. This CDR3 region has 15 residues.

This CDR3 reads CASSEGTGDYGYTF. In nucleotides, the CDR3 is TGTGCCAGCAGTGAAGGAACAGGAGACTATGGCTACACCTTC. The chain links TRBV6-1 to TRBJ1-2; TRBD1 might be the D (5 bases). This CDR3 contains 14 residues. The germline V gene encodes CDR1 MNHNS and CDR2 SASEGT. The V end lost 1 base, the J end lost 3 bases, and 9 bases lay between the germline ends.

The chain uses TRBV7-7 and TRBJ2-7; D remains ambiguous. Trimming left V 5 bases short and J 5 bases short, with 13 bases between. The CDR3 is 13 residues long. Germline CDR1 and CDR2: SSHAT and FNYEAQ (reference sequence). CDR3 residues: CASSHGIDDEQYF. The CDR3 DNA sequence: TGTGCCAGCAGCCACGGCATAGACGACGAGCAGTACTTC.